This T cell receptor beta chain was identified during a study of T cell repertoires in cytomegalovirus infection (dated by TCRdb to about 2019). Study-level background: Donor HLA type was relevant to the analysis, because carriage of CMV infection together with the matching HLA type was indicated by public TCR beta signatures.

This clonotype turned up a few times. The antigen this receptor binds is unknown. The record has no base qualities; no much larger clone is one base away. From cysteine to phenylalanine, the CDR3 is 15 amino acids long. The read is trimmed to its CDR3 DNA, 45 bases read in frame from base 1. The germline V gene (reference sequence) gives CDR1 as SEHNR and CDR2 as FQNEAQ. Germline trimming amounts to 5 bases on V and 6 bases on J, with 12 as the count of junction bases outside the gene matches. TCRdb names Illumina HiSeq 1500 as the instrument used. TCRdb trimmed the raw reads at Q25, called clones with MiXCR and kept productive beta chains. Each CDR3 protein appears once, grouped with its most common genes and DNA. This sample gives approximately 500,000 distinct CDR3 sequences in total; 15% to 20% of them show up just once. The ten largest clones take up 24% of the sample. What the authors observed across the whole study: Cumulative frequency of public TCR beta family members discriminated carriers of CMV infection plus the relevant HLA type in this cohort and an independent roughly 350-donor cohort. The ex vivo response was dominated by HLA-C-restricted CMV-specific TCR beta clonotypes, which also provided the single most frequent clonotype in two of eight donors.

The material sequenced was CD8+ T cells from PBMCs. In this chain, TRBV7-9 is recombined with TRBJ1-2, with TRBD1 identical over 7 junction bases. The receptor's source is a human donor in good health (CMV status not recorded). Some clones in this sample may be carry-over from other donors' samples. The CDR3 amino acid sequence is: CASSPRTGQSHGYTF. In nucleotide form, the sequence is TGTGCCAGCAGCCCCCGGACAGGACAGTCTCATGGCTACACCTTC.